The 10 T cell receptor beta chains in this list originate from one sample, sequenced in a study of identical twins (dated by TCRdb to the mid-2010s). The receptor library was made with 5' RACE. TCRdb shows the sequencer as Illumina HiSeq 2000. The public reads were run again by TCRdb, first through fastp at Q25 and then through MiXCR, and only productive beta chains were kept. Rows matching on CDR3 protein sequence are summarized as one entry with the most common DNA and genes. The sample table shows approximately 1.8 million distinct CDR3 sequences, and around 33% are seen once. More than 0.25% of the sample is taken by the ten largest. Sequenced material: cord blood. All receptors derive from a newborn girl in good health.

This clonotype showed up many times. The V gene is TRBV5-1, the J gene TRBJ2-3, with D maybe TRBD1 (6 bases). There are 14 residues in the CDR3. The germline CDR1 and CDR2 sequences are SGHRS and YFSETQ. Between the trimmed V and J ends, which lost 7 bases and 0 bases, there was a span of 12 bases. CDR3 sequence (DNA): TGCGCCAGCGGAACAGGGATGAGCACAGATACGCAGTATTTT. Amino acid sequence: CASGTGMSTDTQYF.

Worth noting for this clonotype: One junction end disagrees with the germline gene, perhaps due to a read error. The J gene is TRBJ1-2, the V gene TRBV12-3 or TRBV12-4, with 10 bases identical to TRBD1. This CDR3 is 14 amino acids long. The CDR3 coding sequence is TGTGCCGGCAGTCCGAGCGGGACAGGGGAGGGCTACACCTTC. It is translated as CAGSPSGTGEGYTF.

The sample holds a few counts of this clonotype. The genes are TRBV4-1 and TRBJ1-1; D might be TRBD1 (6 bases). Germline CDR1 MGHRA, CDR2 YSYEKL. This CDR3 has 15 amino acids. The ends were cut back, 5 bases at V and 1 base at J, with 14 bases in the middle. The CDR3 DNA reads TGCGCCAGCAGCATCTTAATCAGGGGGAACACTGAAGCTTTCTTT. It specifies CASSILIRGNTEAFF.

There are a few counts of this clonotype. The CDR3 sequence is CASSHDASSGANVLTF. For the CDR3, the DNA is TGTGCCAGCAGCCATGACGCCAGCTCTGGGGCCAACGTCCTGACTTTC. This rearrangement joins TRBV4-2 to TRBJ2-6; D is unresolved. CDR3 length: 16 residues. V was trimmed by 3 bases and J by 0 bases, leaving 9 bases between them. Germline V gives CDR1 LGHNA, CDR2 YNFKEQ.

V is TRBV11-1 and J is TRBJ2-7; 9 bases are a match to TRBD1. CDR3 size: 12 residues. V gave up 6 bases and J gave up 11 bases; unmatched junction bases: 8. Germline CDR1 is SGHAT and CDR2 is FQDESV (reference sequence). CDR3 DNA sequence: TGTGCCAGCAGGGCCCAACAGGGGGCGAAGTACTTC. Translating it yields CASRAQQGAKYF.

For this clonotype: Just one base apart from a much larger clone, this may be a read error. The chain is built from TRBV2 and TRBJ2-1, with no clear D. Matching the DNA end better, TRBJ2-7 makes the J call doubtful. This CDR3 is built from 15 residues. CDR1 is SNHLY, CDR2 FYNNEI, per germline. Written as DNA, the CDR3 is TGTGCCAGCAGTGAAGCGGGTGTGGGCTACAATGAGCAGTACTTC. This sequence encodes CASSEAGVGYNEQYF.

The chain uses TRBV29-1 and TRBJ2-1; maybe TRBD2 (5 bases). The CDR3 runs to 11 residues. V was trimmed by 2 bases and J by 14 bases, leaving 13 bases between them. From germline, CDR1 is SQVTM and CDR2 ANQGSEA. CDR3 DNA sequence: TGCAGCGTTGAATTAGGGAGACTGGAGTTCTTC. It yields the protein CSVELGRLEFF.

The gene calls are TRBV20-1 and TRBJ2-3; TRBD2 agrees at 10 bases. The CDR3 is made up of 13 amino acids. V gave up 8 bases and J gave up 6 bases; unmatched junction bases: 8. Germline CDR1 DFQATT, CDR2 SNEGSKA (reference sequence). CDR3 nucleotide sequence: TGCAGTAGGAGCGGGGGGGCGGGTGATACGCAGTATTTT. Translated: CSRSGGAGDTQYF.

The chain carries TRBV5-1 and TRBJ1-2, with 11 bases that match TRBD1. This CDR3 spans 17 amino acids. J gave up 4 bases and V 1 base, and 9 bases lay outside the gene matches. The V gene's germline CDR1 is SGHRS and CDR2 YFSETQ. CDR3 nucleotides: TGCGCCAGCAGCTTGCTTGCAGGGACAGGGGGACTCTATGGCTACACCTTC. Amino acid sequence: CASSLLAGTGGLYGYTF.

This clonotype was found a few times. The chain carries TRBV20-1 and TRBJ2-7, with D perhaps TRBD2 (6 bases). V dropped 6 bases and J dropped 2 bases, with 14 bases sitting between them. CDR1 and CDR2 (germline): DFQATT, SNEGSKA (reference sequence). The CDR3 runs 13 residues. The CDR3 nucleotides are TGCAGTGCCGTCCGGGACTCGACCTACGAGCAGTACTTC. It specifies CSAVRDSTYEQYF.